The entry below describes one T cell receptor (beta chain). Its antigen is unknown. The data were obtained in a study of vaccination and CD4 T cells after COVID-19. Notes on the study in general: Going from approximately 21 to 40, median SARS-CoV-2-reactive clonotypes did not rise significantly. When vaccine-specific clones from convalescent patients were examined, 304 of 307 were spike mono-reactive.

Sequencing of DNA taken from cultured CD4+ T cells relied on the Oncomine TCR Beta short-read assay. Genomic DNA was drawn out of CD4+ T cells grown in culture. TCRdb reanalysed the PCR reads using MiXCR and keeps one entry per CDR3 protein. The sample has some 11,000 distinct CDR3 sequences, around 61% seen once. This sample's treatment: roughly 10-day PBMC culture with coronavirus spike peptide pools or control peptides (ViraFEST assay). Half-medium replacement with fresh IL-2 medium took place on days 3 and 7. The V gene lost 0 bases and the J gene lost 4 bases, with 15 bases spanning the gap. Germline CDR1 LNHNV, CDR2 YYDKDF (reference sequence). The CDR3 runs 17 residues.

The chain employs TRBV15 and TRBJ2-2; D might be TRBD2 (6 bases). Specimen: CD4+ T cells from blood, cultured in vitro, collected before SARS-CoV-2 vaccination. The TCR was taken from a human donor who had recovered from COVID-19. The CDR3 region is CATSRDPRRDGTGELFF. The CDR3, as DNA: TGTGCCACCAGCAGAGATCCTAGGCGGGACGGCACCGGGGAGCTGTTTTTT.